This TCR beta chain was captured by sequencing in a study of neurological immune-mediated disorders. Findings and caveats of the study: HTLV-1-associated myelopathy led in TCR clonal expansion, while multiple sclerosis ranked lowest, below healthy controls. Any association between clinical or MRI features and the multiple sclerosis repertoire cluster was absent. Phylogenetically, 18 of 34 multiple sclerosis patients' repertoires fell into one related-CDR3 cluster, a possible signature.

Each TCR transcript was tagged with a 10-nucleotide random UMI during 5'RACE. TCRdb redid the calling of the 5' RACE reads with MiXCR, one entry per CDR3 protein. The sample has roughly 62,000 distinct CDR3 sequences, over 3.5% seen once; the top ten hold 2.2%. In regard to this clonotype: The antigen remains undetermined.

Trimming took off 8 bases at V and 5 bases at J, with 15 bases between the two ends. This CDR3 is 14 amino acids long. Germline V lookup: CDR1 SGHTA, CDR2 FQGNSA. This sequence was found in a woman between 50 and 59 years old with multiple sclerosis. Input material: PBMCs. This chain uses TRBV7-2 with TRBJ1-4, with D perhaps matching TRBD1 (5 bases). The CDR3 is CASARNRRNEKLFF. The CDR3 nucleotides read TGTGCCAGCGCGAGGAACAGGAGGAATGAAAAACTGTTTTTT.